This T cell receptor beta chain was sequenced for a study of shared clonotypes between healthy human individuals. Study-wide context: Sampling drew on donors who were two women and three men aged 18 to 49. CD4 naive and CD4 memory each took three plates per donor, while CD8 naive took two and CD8 memory one. Study-level findings and limits: Generally, naive subsets came out with larger estimated richness than memory subsets. The four-donor shared clonotypes exceeded non-shared clonotypes in generation probability, with non-shared ones scoring lower.

The repertoire was sequenced with immunoSEQ multiplex PCR; TCRdb's copy has only in-frame clones and lacks some. The sample consists of around 750,000 clones, around 67% of them appearing once. As to this clone: Its antigen remains unidentified. This same CDR3 is encoded by further DNA sequences in the sample.

The source is a woman in her thirties in good health. Sequencing used memory CD4+ T cells sorted from blood. The subset: CD45RA-negative fraction.

The CDR3 sequence is CSVGGSYEQYF. CDR3 bases: TGCAGTGTAGGCGGGAGCTACGAGCAGTACTTC. The V gene is TRBV20-1, the J gene TRBJ2-7, with 7 bases matching TRBD2. The ends lost 7 bases at V and 3 bases at J; junction bases unmatched: 3. In germline, CDR1 is DFQATT, CDR2 SNEGSKA (reference sequence). The CDR3 runs 11 residues.